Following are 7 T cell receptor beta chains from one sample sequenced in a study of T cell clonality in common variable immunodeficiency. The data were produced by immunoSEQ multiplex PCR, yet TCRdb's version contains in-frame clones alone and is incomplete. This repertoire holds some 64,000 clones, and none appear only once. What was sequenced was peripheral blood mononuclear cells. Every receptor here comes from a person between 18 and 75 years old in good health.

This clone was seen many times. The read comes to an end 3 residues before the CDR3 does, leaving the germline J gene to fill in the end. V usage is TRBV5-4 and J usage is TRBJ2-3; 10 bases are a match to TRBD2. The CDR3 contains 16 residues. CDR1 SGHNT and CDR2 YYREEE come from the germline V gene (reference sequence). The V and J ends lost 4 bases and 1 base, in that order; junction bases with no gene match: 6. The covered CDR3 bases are TGTGCCAGCAGCGCACCCGGGACTAGCGGCACAGATACG. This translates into CASSAPGTSGTDT. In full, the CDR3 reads CASSAPGTSGTDTQYF.

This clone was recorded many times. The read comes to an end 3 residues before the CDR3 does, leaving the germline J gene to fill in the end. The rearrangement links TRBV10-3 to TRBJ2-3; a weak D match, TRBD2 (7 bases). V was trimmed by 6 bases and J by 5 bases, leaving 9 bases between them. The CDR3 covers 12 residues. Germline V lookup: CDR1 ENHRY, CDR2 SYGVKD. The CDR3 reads CAIRGGGDTQYF. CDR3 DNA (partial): TGTGCCATCAGGGGAGGGGGAGATACG.

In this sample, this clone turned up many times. The covered CDR3 bases are TGTGCCTGGACTTGGACAGGGACCTACGAG. This encodes CAWTWTGTYE. The CDR3 in its entirety is CAWTWTGTYEQYF. The chain joins TRBV30 to TRBJ2-7; TRBD1 matches 8 bases. The read terminates 3 residues ahead of where the CDR3 ends, so the germline J gene completes it. This CDR3 has 13 amino acids. V lost 4 bases, J lost 2 bases, and 4 bases stayed unmatched. Germline CDR1 GTSNPN, CDR2 SVGIG (reference sequence). Together with reference TRBV30 and TRBJ2-7, the CDR3 gives the full variable domain: SQTIHQWPATLVQPVGSPLSLECTVEGTSNPNLYWYRQAAGRGLQLLFYSVGIGQISSEVPQNLSASRPQDRQFILSSKKLLLSDSGFYLCAWTWTGTYEQYFGPGTRLTVT.

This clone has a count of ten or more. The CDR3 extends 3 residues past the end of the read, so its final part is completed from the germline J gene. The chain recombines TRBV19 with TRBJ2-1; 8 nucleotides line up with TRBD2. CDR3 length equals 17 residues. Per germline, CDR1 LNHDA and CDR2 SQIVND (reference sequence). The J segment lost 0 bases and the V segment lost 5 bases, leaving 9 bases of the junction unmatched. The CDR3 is CASSLPSGPGSYNEQFF. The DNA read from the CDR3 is TGTGCCAGTAGTCTCCCTAGCGGGCCCGGCTCCTACAATGAG.

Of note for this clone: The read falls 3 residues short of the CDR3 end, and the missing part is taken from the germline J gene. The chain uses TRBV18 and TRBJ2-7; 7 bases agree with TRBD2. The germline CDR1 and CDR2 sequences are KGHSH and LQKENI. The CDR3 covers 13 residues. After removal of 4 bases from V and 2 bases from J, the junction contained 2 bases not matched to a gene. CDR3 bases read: TGTGCCAGCTCACGACTAGCCGCCTACGAG. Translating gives CASSRLAAYE. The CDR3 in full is CASSRLAAYEQYF.

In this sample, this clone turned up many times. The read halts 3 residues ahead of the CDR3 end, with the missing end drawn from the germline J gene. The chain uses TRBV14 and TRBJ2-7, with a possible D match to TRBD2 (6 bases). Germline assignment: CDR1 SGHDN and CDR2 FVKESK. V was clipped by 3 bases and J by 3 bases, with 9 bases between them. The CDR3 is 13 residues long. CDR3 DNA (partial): TGTGCCAGCAGCCATGGGGGGTTCTACGAG. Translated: CASSHGGFYE. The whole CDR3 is CASSHGGFYEQYF.

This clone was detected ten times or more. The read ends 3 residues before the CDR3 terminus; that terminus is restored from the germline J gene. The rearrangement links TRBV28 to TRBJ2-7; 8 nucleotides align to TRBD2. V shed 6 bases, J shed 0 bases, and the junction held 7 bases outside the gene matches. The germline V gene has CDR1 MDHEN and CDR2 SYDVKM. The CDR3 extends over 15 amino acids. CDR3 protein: CASRAIGTSSYEQYF. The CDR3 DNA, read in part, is TGTGCCAGCAGGGCGATCGGGACTAGCTCCTACGAG.